The 21 T cell receptor beta chains reported below all come from one sample, sequenced in a study of technical replicates of blood from four donors. Produced via immunoSEQ multiplex PCR; TCRdb's table is partial and in-frame only. The sample has tens of thousands of clones, around 92% seen once; the top ten hold over 0.35%. Sequences were obtained from T cells isolated from PBMCs. These receptors were collected from a human donor in good health. Some clones in this sample may be carry-over from other donors' samples.

J is TRBJ2-5 and V is TRBV30; the D is unclear. The germline V gene encodes CDR1 GTSNPN and CDR2 SVGIG (reference sequence). The V end was cut by 2 bases, the J end by 1 base, with 8 bases between. This CDR3 is 13 amino acids long. The CDR3 spells CAWSFLFQETQYF. CDR3 bases: TGTGCCTGGAGTTTCCTCTTCCAAGAGACCCAGTACTTC.

The genes are TRBV9 and TRBJ1-5, with 7 bases matching TRBD1. Germline V lookup: CDR1 SGDLS, CDR2 YYNGEE. The length of the CDR3 is 16 residues. The ends lost 4 bases at V and 0 bases at J; junction bases unmatched: 7. The CDR3 loop is CASSYRGASSNQPQHF. Here the CDR3 DNA reads TGTGCCAGCAGCTACAGGGGAGCGAGTAGCAATCAGCCCCAGCATTTT.

V is TRBV20-1 and J is TRBJ2-7; D is ambiguous. Germline loops: CDR1 DFQATT, CDR2 SNEGSKA (reference sequence). The CDR3 covers 10 residues. Trimming cost V 3 bases and J 3 bases, with 3 bases left between them. This CDR3 reads CSASFYEQYF. The CDR3 nucleotides read TGCAGTGCTAGCTTCTACGAGCAGTACTTC.

The genes are TRBV13 and TRBJ1-2, with D perhaps TRBD1 (5 bases). This CDR3 is built from 12 residues. Looked up from germline, CDR1 is PRHDT and CDR2 is FYEKMQ (reference sequence). V dropped 8 bases and J dropped 6 bases, with 13 bases sitting between them. The CDR3 nucleotides read TGTGCCAGCTTAAGGACCAGGGATGGCTACACCTTC. The encoded protein is CASLRTRDGYTF. The whole variable domain, remainder taken from reference TRBV13 and TRBJ1-2, is AAGVIQSPRHLIKEKRETATLKCYPIPRHDTVYWYQQGPGQDPQFLISFYEKMQSDKGSIPDRFSAQQFSDYHSELNMSSLELGDSALYFCASLRTRDGYTFGSGTRLTVV.

The J gene is TRBJ2-3, the V gene TRBV10-1, with D hard to call. CDR3 length: 14 residues. V was cut by 4 bases and J by 2 bases, with 10 bases left in between. Germline-derived CDR1 and CDR2 are WNHNN and SYGVQD (reference sequence). The CDR3 coding sequence is TGCGCCAGCAGTGTTAACGGTATCACAGATACGCAGTATTTT. Translated: CASSVNGITDTQYF.

This clone was counted many times. V gene TRBV9 combines with J gene TRBJ1-1; D is possibly TRBD1 (5 bases). Germline CDR1 reads SGDLS; CDR2 reads YYNGEE. V lost 0 bases and J lost 3, with 15 bases in between. CDR3 size: 16 residues. Written as DNA, the CDR3 is TGTGCCAGCAGCGTAGCTGGGTTATCGGGGGACACTGAAGCTTTCTTT. Translating it yields CASSVAGLSGDTEAFF.

The chain is built from TRBV27 and TRBJ2-1; tentatively, D is TRBD2 (6 bases). Trimming removed 5 bases at V and 3 bases at J, with 11 bases between. This CDR3 spans 14 amino acids. CDR1 and CDR2 (germline): MNHEY, SMNVEV (reference sequence). The CDR3 DNA reads as TGTGCCAGCAGTCCCCTAGCGTTCTACAATGAGCAGTTCTTC. As protein: CASSPLAFYNEQFF.

This clone was counted only a few times. The chain combines TRBV9 with TRBJ2-1; the match to TRBD2 covers 8 bases. Unmatched junction bases numbered 24, after V lost 4 bases and J lost 9 bases. The CDR3 is made up of 19 amino acids. The V gene's germline CDR1 is SGDLS and CDR2 YYNGEE. Written as DNA, the CDR3 is TGTGCCAGCAGCCTCCTCAACCCGACTCGAGCGGGAGATATAGGTGAGCAGTTCTTC. Amino acids: CASSLLNPTRAGDIGEQFF.

This clone appeared a single time. The gene calls are TRBV9 and TRBJ1-3, with D perhaps TRBD1 (5 bases). This CDR3 is built from 12 residues. The V gene lost 0 bases and the J gene lost 9 bases, with 7 bases spanning the gap. CDR1 is SGDLS and CDR2 is YYNGEE in the germline V gene. In nucleotides, the CDR3 is TGTGCCAGCAGCGTAGATCAGGGCACCATATATTTT. Amino acid sequence: CASSVDQGTIYF.

The chain employs TRBV27 and TRBJ2-7, with D possibly being TRBD2 (6 bases). V was cut by 10 bases and J by 6 bases, with 22 bases left in between. The germline gives CDR1 MNHEY, CDR2 SMNVEV (reference sequence). The CDR3 contains 14 residues. CDR3 protein: CATSRLEMSGEQYF. DNA for the CDR3: TGTGCCACGAGCAGACTAGAAATGAGCGGCGAGCAGTACTTC.

The chain has TRBV19 and TRBJ2-6; D not resolved. The CDR3 loop spans 15 amino acids. Germline-derived CDR1 and CDR2 are LNHDA and SQIVND (reference sequence). The germline V and J ends were trimmed by 5 bases and 4 bases, with 12 bases remaining between them. The CDR3 sequence is CASSQTGWGANVLTF. CDR3 sequence (DNA): TGTGCCAGTAGTCAGACCGGGTGGGGGGCCAACGTCCTGACTTTC.

V is TRBV5-1 and J is TRBJ2-1; 7 bases map to TRBD1. This CDR3 is 14 amino acids long. The germline V gene encodes CDR1 SGHRS and CDR2 YFSETQ. V lost 2 bases to trimming and J lost 2 bases; unmatched junction nucleotides: 1. CDR3 in amino acids: CASSLGTAYNEQFF. In nucleotides, the CDR3 is TGCGCCAGCAGCTTAGGGACAGCCTACAATGAGCAGTTCTTC.

V usage is TRBV7-3 and J usage is TRBJ2-1; 11 bases match TRBD2. Germline V gene data show CDR1 as SGHTA and CDR2 as FQGTGA. The CDR3 consists of 18 residues. J gave up 9 bases and V 3 bases, and 16 bases lay outside the gene matches. The CDR3: CASSLGGVAGGPLSEQFF. In DNA, the CDR3 is TGTGCCAGCAGCTTGGGGGGGGTAGCGGGAGGGCCATTAAGTGAGCAGTTCTTC.

This clone has just one count. The chain couples TRBV27 to TRBJ2-2; D call uncertain. The CDR3 extends over 13 amino acids. V lost 3 bases, J lost 6 bases, and 8 bases lay in between. CDR1 is MNHEY and CDR2 is SMNVEV in the germline V gene (reference sequence). The CDR3 loop reads CASSFSVPGELFF. CDR3 DNA: TGTGCCAGCAGTTTCTCGGTCCCCGGGGAGCTGTTTTTT.

This chain uses TRBV27 with TRBJ1-6; D gene ambiguous. This CDR3 is built from 16 residues. Between the trimmed V and J ends, which lost 5 bases and 1 base, there was a span of 12 bases. The germline V gene has CDR1 MNHEY and CDR2 SMNVEV (reference sequence). CDR3 protein: CASSLTGISYNSPLHF. In nucleotides, the CDR3 is TGTGCCAGCAGTCTAACCGGGATTTCCTATAATTCACCCCTCCACTTT.

The J gene is TRBJ2-1, the V gene TRBV7-3, with no clear D. This CDR3 region has 13 residues. The germline CDR1 and CDR2 sequences are SGHTA and FQGTGA. Trimming shortened V by 5 bases and J by 3 bases, and 8 bases separated the two germline ends. In nucleotides, the CDR3 is TGTGCCAGCAGCCCCCGCGGCTACAATGAGCAGTTCTTC. Encoded protein: CASSPRGYNEQFF.

The chain carries TRBV4-3 and TRBJ1-5; D unresolved. The CDR3 is 14 amino acids. Germline V gene sequence: CDR1 LGHNA, CDR2 YSLEER. The germline V and J ends were trimmed by 0 bases and 6 bases, with 9 bases remaining between them. CDR3 nucleotides: TGCGCCAGCAGCCAAGATCGTAGTAGTCAGCCCCAGCATTTT. As protein: CASSQDRSSQPQHF.

The table lists this clone with a count of one. The chain combines TRBV5-6 with TRBJ1-3; D gene ambiguous. The CDR3 contains 16 residues. Deletions cut 1 base from V and 0 bases from J, with 11 bases between. Germline CDR1 SGHDT, CDR2 YYEEEE. CDR3 protein: CASSLFAGTSGNTIYF. The CDR3 DNA is TGTGCCAGCAGCTTGTTCGCAGGAACCTCTGGAAACACCATATATTTT. Using reference TRBV5-6 and TRBJ1-3 for the parts outside the CDR3, the full variable domain is DAGVTQSPTHLIKTRGQQVTLRCSPKSGHDTVSWYQQALGQGPQFIFQYYEEEERQRGNFPDRFSGHQFPNYSSELNVNALLLGDSALYLCASSLFAGTSGNTIYFGEGSWLTVV.

The rearrangement uses TRBV6-4 and TRBJ2-6; tentatively, D is TRBD2 (5 bases). The CDR3 length is 17 residues. V was trimmed by 10 bases and J by 5 bases, leaving 24 bases between them. Germline assignment: CDR1 MRHNA and CDR2 SNTAGT. The CDR3 DNA sequence: TGTGCCAACCGAATACGGACGACGGGATATAGGGCCAACGTCCTGACTTTC. Translation gives CANRIRTTGYRANVLTF.

The chain employs TRBV27 and TRBJ2-7, with TRBD1 matching 7 bases. Per the germline V gene, CDR1 is MNHEY and CDR2 is SMNVEV (reference sequence). With V trimmed by 6 bases and J by 7 bases, 15 bases remained unmatched. This CDR3 spans 15 amino acids. CDR3 nucleotide sequence: TGTGCCAGCAGCCCTGACAGGGTTCGCCTACAGGAGCAGTACTTC. It encodes CASSPDRVRLQEQYF.

J is TRBJ2-7 and V is TRBV19, with 7 nucleotides matching TRBD2. The CDR3 runs to 14 residues. Germline values: CDR1 LNHDA, CDR2 SQIVND (reference sequence). Trimming removed 4 bases from V and 2 bases from J; junction bases left unmatched: 5. In DNA, the CDR3 is TGTGCCAGTAGTACTCGCGGACTAGCCTACGAGCAGTACTTC. Translating gives CASSTRGLAYEQYF.